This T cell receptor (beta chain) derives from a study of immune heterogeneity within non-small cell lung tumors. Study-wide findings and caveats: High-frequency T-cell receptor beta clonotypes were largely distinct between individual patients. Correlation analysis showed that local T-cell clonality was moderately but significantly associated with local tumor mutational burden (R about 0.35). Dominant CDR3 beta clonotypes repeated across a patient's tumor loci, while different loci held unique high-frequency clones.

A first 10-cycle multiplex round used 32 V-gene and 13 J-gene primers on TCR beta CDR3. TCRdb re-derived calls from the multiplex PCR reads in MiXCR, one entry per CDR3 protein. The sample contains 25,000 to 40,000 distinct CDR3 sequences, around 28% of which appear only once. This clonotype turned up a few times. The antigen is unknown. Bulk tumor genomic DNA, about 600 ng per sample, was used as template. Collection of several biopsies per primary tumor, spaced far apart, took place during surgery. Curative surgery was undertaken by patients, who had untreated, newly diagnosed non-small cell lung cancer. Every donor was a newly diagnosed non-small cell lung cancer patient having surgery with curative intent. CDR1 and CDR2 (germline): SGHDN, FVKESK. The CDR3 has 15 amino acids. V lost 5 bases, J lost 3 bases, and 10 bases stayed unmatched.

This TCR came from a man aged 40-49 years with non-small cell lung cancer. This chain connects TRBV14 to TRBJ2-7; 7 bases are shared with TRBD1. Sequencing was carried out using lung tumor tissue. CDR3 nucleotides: TGTGCCAGCAGCTCCCGACAGGGCTCTTTCTACGAGCAGTACTTC. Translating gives CASSSRQGSFYEQYF.